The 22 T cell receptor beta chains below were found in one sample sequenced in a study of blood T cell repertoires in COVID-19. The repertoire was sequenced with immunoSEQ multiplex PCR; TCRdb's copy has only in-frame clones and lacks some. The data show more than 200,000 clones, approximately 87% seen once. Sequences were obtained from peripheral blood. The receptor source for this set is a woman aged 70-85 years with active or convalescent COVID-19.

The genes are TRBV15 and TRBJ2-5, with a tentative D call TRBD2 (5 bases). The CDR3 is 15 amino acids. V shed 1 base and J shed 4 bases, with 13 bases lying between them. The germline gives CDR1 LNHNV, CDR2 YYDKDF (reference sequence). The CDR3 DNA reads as TGTGCCACCAGCAGAGCACCTAGCATGGGAGAGACCCAGTACTTC. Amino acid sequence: CATSRAPSMGETQYF.

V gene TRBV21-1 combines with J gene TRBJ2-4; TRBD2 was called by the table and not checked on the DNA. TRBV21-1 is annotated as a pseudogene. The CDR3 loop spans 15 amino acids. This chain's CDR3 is CASSKVRGSKNIQYF. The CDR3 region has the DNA TGTGCCAGCAGCAAAGTCCGGGGATCCAAAAACATTCAGTACTTC.

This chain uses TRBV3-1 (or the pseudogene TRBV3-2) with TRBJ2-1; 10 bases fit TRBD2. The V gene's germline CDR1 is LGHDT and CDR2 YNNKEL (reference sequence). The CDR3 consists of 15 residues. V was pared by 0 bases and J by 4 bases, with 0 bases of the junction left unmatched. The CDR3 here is CASSQELAGYNEQFF. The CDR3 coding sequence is TGTGCCAGCAGCCAAGAACTAGCGGGGTACAATGAGCAGTTCTTC.

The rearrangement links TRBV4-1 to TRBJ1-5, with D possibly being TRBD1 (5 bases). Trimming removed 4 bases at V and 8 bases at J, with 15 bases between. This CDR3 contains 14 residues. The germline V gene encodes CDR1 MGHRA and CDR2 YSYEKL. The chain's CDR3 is CASSPMGGKKPQHF. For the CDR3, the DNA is TGCGCCAGCAGCCCCATGGGGGGAAAAAAGCCCCAGCATTTT.

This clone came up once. Written as DNA, the CDR3 is TGTGCCAGCAGTGAGCTAACTAGCGGGGAAGAGACCCAGTACTTC. It is translated as CASSELTSGEETQYF. The rearrangement links TRBV2 to TRBJ2-5, with 10 bases matching TRBD2. The germline gives CDR1 SNHLY, CDR2 FYNNEI. V trimming: 3 bases; J trimming: 3 bases; junction bases outside the gene matches: 4. The CDR3 length is 15 residues.

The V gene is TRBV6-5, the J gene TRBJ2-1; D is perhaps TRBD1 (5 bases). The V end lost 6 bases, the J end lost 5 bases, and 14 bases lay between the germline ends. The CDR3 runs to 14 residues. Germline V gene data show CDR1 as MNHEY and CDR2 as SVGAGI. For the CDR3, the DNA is TGTGCCAGCAGCGTAAGGGGTTTCCACAATGAGCAGTTCTTC. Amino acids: CASSVRGFHNEQFF.

CDR3 DNA sequence: TGTGCCAGTAGGATTGGGGGGTTTAGTCAGCCCCAGCATTTT. Encoded protein: CASRIGGFSQPQHF. The chain joins TRBV19 to TRBJ1-5, with a weak D call TRBD1 (5 bases). The CDR3 loop spans 14 amino acids. V was cut by 6 bases and J by 6 bases, with 15 bases left in between. Germline loops: CDR1 LNHDA, CDR2 SQIVND (reference sequence).

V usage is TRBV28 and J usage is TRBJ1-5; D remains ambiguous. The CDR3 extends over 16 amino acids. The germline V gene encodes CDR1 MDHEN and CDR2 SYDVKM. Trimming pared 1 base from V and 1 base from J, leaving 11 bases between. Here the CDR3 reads CASSLYLGGSNQPQHF. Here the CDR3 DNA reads TGTGCCAGCAGTTTATACTTGGGAGGGAGCAATCAGCCCCAGCATTTT.

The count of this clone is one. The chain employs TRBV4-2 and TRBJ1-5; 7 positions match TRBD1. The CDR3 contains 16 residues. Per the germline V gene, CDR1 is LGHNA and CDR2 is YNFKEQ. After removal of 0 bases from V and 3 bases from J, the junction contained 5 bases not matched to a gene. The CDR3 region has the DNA TGTGCCAGCAGCCAAGAAGTGGGACAGCACAATCAGCCCCAGCATTTT. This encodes CASSQEVGQHNQPQHF.

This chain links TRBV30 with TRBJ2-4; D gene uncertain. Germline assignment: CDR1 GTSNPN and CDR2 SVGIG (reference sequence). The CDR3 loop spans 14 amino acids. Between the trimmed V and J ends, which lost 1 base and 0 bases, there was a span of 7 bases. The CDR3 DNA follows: TGTGCCTGGAGTGCCAGTACAGCCAAAAACATTCAGTACTTC. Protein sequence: CAWSASTAKNIQYF. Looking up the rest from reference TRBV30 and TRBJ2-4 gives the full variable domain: SQTIHQWPATLVQPVGSPLSLECTVEGTSNPNLYWYRQAAGRGLQLLFYSVGIGQISSEVPQNLSASRPQDRQFILSSKKLLLSDSGFYLCAWSASTAKNIQYFGAGTRLSVL.

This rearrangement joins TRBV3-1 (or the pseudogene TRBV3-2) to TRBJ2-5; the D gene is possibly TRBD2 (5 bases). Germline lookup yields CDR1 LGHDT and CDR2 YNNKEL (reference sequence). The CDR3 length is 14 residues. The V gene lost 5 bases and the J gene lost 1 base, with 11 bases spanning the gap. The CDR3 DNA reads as TGTGCCAGCAGCTTAAGCGGTGGCCAAGAGACCCAGTACTTC. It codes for CASSLSGGQETQYF.

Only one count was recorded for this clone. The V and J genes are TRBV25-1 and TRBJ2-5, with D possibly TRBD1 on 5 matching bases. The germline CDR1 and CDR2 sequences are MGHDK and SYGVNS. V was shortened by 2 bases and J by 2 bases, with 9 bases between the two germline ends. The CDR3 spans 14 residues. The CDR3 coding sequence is TGTGCCAGCAGTGAACAGGGCGGACAAGAGACCCAGTACTTC. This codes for CASSEQGGQETQYF.

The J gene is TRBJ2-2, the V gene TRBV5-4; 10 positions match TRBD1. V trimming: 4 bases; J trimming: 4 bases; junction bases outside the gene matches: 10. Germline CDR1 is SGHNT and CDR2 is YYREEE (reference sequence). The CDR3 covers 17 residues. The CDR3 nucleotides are TGTGCCAGCAGCCGTCCAGTCGGGACAGGGGCCACCGGGGAGCTGTTTTTT. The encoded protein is CASSRPVGTGATGELFF. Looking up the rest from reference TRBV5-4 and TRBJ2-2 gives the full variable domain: ETGVTQSPTHLIKTRGQQVTLRCSSQSGHNTVSWYQQALGQGPQFIFQYYREEENGRGNFPPRFSGLQFPNYSSELNVNALELDDSALYLCASSRPVGTGATGELFFGEGSRLTVL.

CDR3 coding DNA: TGTGCCAGCAGCAACACCGGGACAAGCACAGATACGCAGTATTTT. Its translation: CASSNTGTSTDTQYF. The chain joins TRBV6-5 to TRBJ2-3; perhaps TRBD1 as D (6 bases). Trimming took off 6 bases at V and 0 bases at J, with 13 bases between the two ends. CDR1 is MNHEY, CDR2 SVGAGI, per germline. The CDR3 covers 15 residues.

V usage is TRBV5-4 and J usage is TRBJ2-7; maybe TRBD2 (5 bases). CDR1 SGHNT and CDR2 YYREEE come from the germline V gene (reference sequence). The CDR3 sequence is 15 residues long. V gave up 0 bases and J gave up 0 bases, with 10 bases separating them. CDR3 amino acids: CASSLASGRSYEQYF. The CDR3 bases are TGTGCCAGCAGCTTGGCGAGCGGTCGCTCCTACGAGCAGTACTTC.

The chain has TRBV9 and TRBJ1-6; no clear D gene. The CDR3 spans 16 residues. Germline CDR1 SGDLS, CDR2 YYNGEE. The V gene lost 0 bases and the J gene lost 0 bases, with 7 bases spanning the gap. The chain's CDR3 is CASSVGGSSYNSPLHF. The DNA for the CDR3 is TGTGCCAGCAGCGTAGGAGGGAGCTCCTATAATTCACCCCTCCACTTT.

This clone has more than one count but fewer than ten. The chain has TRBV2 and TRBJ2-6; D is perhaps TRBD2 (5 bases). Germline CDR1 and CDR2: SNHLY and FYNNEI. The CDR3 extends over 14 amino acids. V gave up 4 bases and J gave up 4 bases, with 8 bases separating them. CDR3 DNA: TGTGCCAGCAGTGGCCCGGGGGGGGCCAACGTCCTGACTTTC. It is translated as CASSGPGGANVLTF.

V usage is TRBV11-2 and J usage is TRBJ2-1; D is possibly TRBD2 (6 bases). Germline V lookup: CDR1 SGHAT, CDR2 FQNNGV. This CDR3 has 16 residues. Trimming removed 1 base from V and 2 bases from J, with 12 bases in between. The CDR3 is CASSLGSGLAYNEQFF. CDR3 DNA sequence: TGTGCCAGCAGCTTAGGAAGCGGGCTTGCCTACAATGAGCAGTTCTTC.

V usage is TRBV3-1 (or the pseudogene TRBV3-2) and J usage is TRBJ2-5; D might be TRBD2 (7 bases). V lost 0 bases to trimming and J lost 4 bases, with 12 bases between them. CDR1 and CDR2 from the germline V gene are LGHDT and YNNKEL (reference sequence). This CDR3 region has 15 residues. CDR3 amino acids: CASSQDRGGGETQYF. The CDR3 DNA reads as TGTGCCAGCAGCCAAGACAGAGGGGGGGGAGAGACCCAGTACTTC.

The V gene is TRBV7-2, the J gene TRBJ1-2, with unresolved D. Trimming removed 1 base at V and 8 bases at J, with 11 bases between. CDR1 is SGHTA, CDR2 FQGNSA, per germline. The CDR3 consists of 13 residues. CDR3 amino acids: CASSLDQVWGYTF. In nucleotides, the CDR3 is TGTGCCAGCAGCTTAGATCAGGTTTGGGGCTACACCTTC.

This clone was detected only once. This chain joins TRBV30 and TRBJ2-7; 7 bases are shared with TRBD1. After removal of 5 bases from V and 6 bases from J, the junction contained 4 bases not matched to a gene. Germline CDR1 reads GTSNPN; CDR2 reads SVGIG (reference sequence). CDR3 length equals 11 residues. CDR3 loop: CAWDRVGEQYF. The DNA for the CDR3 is TGTGCCTGGGACAGGGTAGGCGAGCAGTACTTC.

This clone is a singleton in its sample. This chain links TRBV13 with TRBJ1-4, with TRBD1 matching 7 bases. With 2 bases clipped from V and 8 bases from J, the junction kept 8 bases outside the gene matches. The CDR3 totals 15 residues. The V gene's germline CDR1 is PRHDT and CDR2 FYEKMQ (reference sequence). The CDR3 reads CASSLLGTVEEKLFF. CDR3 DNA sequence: TGTGCCAGCAGCTTACTGGGGACAGTAGAGGAAAAACTGTTTTTT.